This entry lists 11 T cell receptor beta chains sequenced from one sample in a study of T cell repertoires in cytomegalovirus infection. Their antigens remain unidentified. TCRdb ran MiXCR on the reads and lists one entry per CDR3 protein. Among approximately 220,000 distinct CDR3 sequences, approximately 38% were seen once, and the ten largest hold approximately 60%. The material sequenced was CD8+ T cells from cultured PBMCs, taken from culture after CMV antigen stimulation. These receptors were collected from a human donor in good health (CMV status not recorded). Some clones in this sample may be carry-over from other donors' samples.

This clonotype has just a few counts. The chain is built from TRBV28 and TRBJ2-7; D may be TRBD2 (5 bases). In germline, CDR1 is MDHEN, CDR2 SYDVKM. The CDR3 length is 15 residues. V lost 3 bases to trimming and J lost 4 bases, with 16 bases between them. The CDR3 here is CASSFLPSTTYEQYF. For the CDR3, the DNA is TGTGCCAGCAGTTTTCTCCCGTCGACTACTTACGAGCAGTACTTC.

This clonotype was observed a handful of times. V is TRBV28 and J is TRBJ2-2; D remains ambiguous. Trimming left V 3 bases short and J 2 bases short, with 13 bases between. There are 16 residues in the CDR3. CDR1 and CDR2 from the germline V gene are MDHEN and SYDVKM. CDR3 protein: CASSLLRALNTGELFF. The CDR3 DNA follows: TGTGCCAGCAGTTTGCTCCGGGCTTTAAACACCGGGGAGCTGTTTTTT.

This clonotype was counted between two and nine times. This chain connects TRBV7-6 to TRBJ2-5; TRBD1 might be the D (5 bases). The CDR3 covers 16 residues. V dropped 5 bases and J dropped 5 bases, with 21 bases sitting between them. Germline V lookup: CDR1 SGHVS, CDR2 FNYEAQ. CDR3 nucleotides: TGTGCCAGCAGCCCAGGATATCAGGGTACTGGCGAGACCCAGTACTTC. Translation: CASSPGYQGTGETQYF.

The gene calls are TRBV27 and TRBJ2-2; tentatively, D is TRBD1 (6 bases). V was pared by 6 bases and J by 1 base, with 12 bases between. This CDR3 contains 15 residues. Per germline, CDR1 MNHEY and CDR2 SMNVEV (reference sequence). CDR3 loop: CASSPGDLNTGELFF. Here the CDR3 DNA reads TGTGCCAGCAGCCCAGGGGATTTGAACACCGGGGAGCTGTTTTTT.

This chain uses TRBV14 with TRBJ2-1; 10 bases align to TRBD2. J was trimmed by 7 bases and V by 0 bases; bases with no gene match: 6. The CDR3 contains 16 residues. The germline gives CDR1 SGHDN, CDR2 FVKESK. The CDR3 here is CASSQELAGVDNEQFF. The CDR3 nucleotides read TGTGCCAGCAGCCAAGAGCTAGCGGGAGTGGATAATGAGCAGTTCTTC.

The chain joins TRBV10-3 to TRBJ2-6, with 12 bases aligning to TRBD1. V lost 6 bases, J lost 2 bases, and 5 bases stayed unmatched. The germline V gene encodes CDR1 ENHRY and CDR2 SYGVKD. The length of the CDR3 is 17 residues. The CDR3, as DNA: TGTGCCATCAGGGACCGGGACAGGGGGCCTGGGGCCAACGTCCTGACTTTC. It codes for CAIRDRDRGPGANVLTF.

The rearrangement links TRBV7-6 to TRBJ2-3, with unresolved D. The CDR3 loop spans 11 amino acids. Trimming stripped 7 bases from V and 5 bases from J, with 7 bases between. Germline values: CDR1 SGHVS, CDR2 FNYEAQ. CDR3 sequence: CASTSGDTQYF. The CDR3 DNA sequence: TGTGCCAGCACCTCAGGAGATACGCAGTATTTT.

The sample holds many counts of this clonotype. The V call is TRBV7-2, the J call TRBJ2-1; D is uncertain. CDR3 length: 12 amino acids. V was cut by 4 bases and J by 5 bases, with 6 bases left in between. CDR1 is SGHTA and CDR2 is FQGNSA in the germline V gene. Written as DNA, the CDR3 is TGTGCCAGCAGCTCGACCGACAATGAGCAGTTCTTC. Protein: CASSSTDNEQFF.

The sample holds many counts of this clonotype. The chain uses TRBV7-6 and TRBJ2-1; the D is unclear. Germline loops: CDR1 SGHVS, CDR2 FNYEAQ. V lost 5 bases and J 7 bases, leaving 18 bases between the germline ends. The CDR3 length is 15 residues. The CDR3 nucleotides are TGTGCCAGCAGCCCCCGGCCAACCGGTCGGAATGAGCAGTTCTTC. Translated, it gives CASSPRPTGRNEQFF. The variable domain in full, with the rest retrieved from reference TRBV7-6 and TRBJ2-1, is GAGVSQSPRYKVTKRGQDVALRCDPISGHVSLYWYRQALGQGPEFLTYFNYEAQQDKSGLPNDRFSAERPEGSISTLTIQRTEQRDSAMYRCASSPRPTGRNEQFFGPGTRLTVL.

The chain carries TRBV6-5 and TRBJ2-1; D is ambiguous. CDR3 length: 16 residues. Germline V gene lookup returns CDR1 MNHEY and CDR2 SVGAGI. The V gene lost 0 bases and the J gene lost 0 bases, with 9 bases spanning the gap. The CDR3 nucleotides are TGTGCCAGCAGTTACTCGGCGCAGAGCTCCTACAATGAGCAGTTCTTC. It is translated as CASSYSAQSSYNEQFF.

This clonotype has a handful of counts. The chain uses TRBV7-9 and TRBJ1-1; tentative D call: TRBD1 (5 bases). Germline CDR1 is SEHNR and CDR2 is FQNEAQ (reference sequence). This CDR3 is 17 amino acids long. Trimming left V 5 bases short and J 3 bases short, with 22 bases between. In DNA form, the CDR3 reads TGTGCCAGCAGCCCAACACCGGGTGGGGGACGAGACACTGAAGCTTTCTTT. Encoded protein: CASSPTPGGGRDTEAFF.